Listed below are T cell receptor beta chains from one sample, sequenced in a study of blood T cell repertoires in COVID-19. Clones were sequenced by immunoSEQ multiplex PCR, and TCRdb holds only the in-frame ones, with some missing. The sample has some 190,000 clones, approximately 81% seen once. The sample was peripheral blood. These TCRs come from an elderly woman with active or convalescent COVID-19. Both conserved end residues are part of each CDR3. The D gene is left open where the match is weak. Clone size is not always given. Where it is, it says once, few, many or a class for expanded clones.

-	TRBV5-4	TRBJ2-2	-	TGTGCCAGCAGCTTTAAACAGAGCACCGGGGAGCTGTTTTTT	CASSFKQSTGELFF
TRBD1	TRBV13	TRBJ1-2	-	TGTGCCAGCACCCTAGGACAGGGCAACTATGGCTACACCTTC	CASTLGQGNYGYTF
TRBD1	TRBV6-6	TRBJ1-5	-	TGTGCCAGCAGTTGGGGGACAGGGAACAATCAGCCCCAGCATTTT	CASSWGTGNNQPQHF
-	TRBV7-3	TRBJ2-6	-	TGTGCCGTACAACGCTCTGGGGCCAACGTCCTGACTTTC	CAVQRSGANVLTF
TRBD1	TRBV5-4	TRBJ2-1	-	TGTGCCAGCACCCTTGGGACAGGGATCTACAATGAGCAGTTCTTC	CASTLGTGIYNEQFF
TRBD1	TRBV5-1	TRBJ1-2	once	TGCGCCAGCAGTTCCCCGGGACAGGGGGCCGGCTACACCTTC	CASSSPGQGAGYTF
TRBD1	TRBV6-5	TRBJ1-3	-	TGTGCCAGCAGTCCCGGGACAGTCGGAAACACCATATATTTT	CASSPGTVGNTIYF
TRBD1	TRBV28	TRBJ1-1	-	TGTGCCAGCAGGGGACAGTGGGGCACTGAAGCTTTCTTT	CASRGQWGTEAFF
-	TRBV5-1	TRBJ1-2	-	TGCGCCAGCAGCTTGGACGGGGTGCCGTGGGGCTACACCTTC	CASSLDGVPWGYTF
-	TRBV6-5	TRBJ1-5	-	TGTGCCAGCAGTTACCGGGGGGGGGCTAATCAGCCCCAGCATTTT	CASSYRGGANQPQHF
-	TRBV30	TRBJ1-6	-	TGTGCCTGGAGCAGGGGCAGAAATTCACCCCTCCACTTT	CAWSRGRNSPLHF
TRBD1	TRBV7-6	TRBJ2-2	-	TGTGCCAGCAGCTTAGTCCGCAGGGGGCCGGCGAACACCGGGGAGCTGTTTTTT	CASSLVRRGPANTGELFF
-	TRBV7-9	TRBJ2-1	once	TGTGCCAGCAGCTTTAGCGTTAATCGATACAATGAGCAGTTCTTC	CASSFSVNRYNEQFF
-	TRBV10-3	TRBJ2-7	-	TGTGCCATCACGCCCTACGGGGGGCTAGCCTCCTACGAGCAGTACTTC	CAITPYGGLASYEQYF
-	TRBV27	TRBJ1-5	-	TGTGCCAGCAGTTTTGAGGGCAATCAGCCCCAGCATTTT	CASSFEGNQPQHF
TRBD2	TRBV12-5	TRBJ2-7	few	TGTGCTAGTGGTTTGGTACTAACGAATCCCCTCTATCAAGCGGGACCCGCCTACGAGCAGTACTTC	CASGLVLTNPLYQAGPAYEQYF
-	TRBV7-9	TRBJ2-7	-	TGTGCCAGCAGCTTAGCGTCTCTCTACGAGCAGTACTTC	CASSLASLYEQYF
-	TRBV10-3	TRBJ1-5	once	TGTGCCATCAGTGTGGGAGGTCGTCATCAGCCCCAGCATTTT	CAISVGGRHQPQHF
TRBD1	TRBV9	TRBJ1-2	-	TGTGCCAGCAGCGTCAGGGGGAACTATGGCTACACCTTC	CASSVRGNYGYTF
TRBD1	TRBV9	TRBJ2-7	-	TGTGCCAGCAGCTACGGGACAGGGGGCTTAGGATCCTACGAGCAGTACTTC	CASSYGTGGLGSYEQYF
-	TRBV6-5	TRBJ2-1	-	TGTGCCAGCAGTCGCCCAGGGGACTCCTACAATGAGCAGTTCTTC	CASSRPGDSYNEQFF
-	TRBV25-1	TRBJ1-2	-	TGTGCCAGCAGTGAAAATTTTTCGCAGGGATGTAACTATGGCTACACCTTC	CASSENFSQGCNYGYTF
TRBD2	TRBV19	TRBJ2-3	-	TGTGCCAGCTCATCTAGCGGGAGAGGGAATACGCAGTATTTT	CASSSSGRGNTQYF
-	TRBV5-4	TRBJ1-3	-	TGTGCCAGCAGCTTGGACGGGGGAAGCTCTGGAAACACCATATATTTT	CASSLDGGSSGNTIYF
-	TRBV5-1	TRBJ2-1	-	TGCGCCAGCAGCTTGGGCGCCGCCCTCGACTACAATGAGCAGTTCTTC	CASSLGAALDYNEQFF
-	TRBV21-1	TRBJ2-3	-	TGTGCCAGCAGCAAAAGGGGCGGGACTAGCAAACCTAGCACAGATACGCAGTATTTT	CASSKRGGTSKPSTDTQYF
TRBD1	TRBV27	TRBJ1-1	-	TGTGCCAGCAGTTTATCACAGGGGTTAACTGAAGCTTTCTTT	CASSLSQGLTEAFF
-	TRBV4-2	TRBJ2-1	-	TGTGCCAGCAGCCAAGTCGGTGCGAATGAGCAGTTCTTC	CASSQVGANEQFF
-	TRBV28	TRBJ1-4	-	TGTGCCAGCAGTTTGGGCTACTTAGTACAATCTAATGAAAAACTGTTTTTT	CASSLGYLVQSNEKLFF
TRBD2	TRBV19	TRBJ2-1	-	TGTGCCAGTAGGAACACGGGACTAGCGGATAGCTCCTACAATGAGCAGTTCTTC	CASRNTGLADSSYNEQFF
-	TRBV18	TRBJ2-7	-	TGTGCCAGCTCACCACCCGCCTCACAGGGACGCGAGCAGTACTTC	CASSPPASQGREQYF
TRBD1	TRBV10-3	TRBJ2-3	-	TGTGCCATCAATCGGGGACAGCACACAGATACGCAGTATTTT	CAINRGQHTDTQYF
-	TRBV7-8	TRBJ2-1	-	TGTGCCAGCAGGTTAGCGACTAACGAACAATATGAGCAGTTCTTC	CASRLATNEQYEQFF
-	TRBV7-9	TRBJ2-1	-	TGTGCCAGCAGGCAGTACAATGAGCAGTTCTTC	CASRQYNEQFF
-	TRBV19	TRBJ2-2	-	TGTGCCAGTAGTGCACGCGGCGGAGTAGGGGGCACCGGGGAGCTGTTTTTT	CASSARGGVGGTGELFF
-	TRBV29-1	TRBJ1-4	-	TGCAGCGTGGGGATCGGAGGCCCAGATGAAAAACTGTTTTTT	CSVGIGGPDEKLFF
-	TRBV30	TRBJ1-1	once	TGTGCCTGGAGTGTACACCGGGTTCACACTGAAGCTTTCTTT	CAWSVHRVHTEAFF
TRBD1	TRBV6-5	TRBJ1-2	-	TGTGCCAGCAGCCCCCCCGACAGGGGCTATGGCTACACCTTC	CASSPPDRGYGYTF
TRBD1	TRBV5-1	TRBJ1-2	-	TGCGCCAGCAGCCCAGGGACAGTCTATGGCTACACCTTC	CASSPGTVYGYTF
TRBD1	TRBV28	TRBJ1-2	-	TGTGCCAGCAGTTTACTCCAGGGGGCGGGTGGCTACACCTTC	CASSLLQGAGGYTF
TRBD2	TRBV7-3	TRBJ2-3	-	TGTGCCAGCAGCTCGGGACTAGCGGGAGGGCCCTCAGATACGCAGTATTTT	CASSSGLAGGPSDTQYF
TRBD2	TRBV5-1	TRBJ2-1	-	TGCGCCAGCAGCGTCCCGGGACTAGCGGGAGGACGCAATGAGCAGTTCTTC	CASSVPGLAGGRNEQFF
TRBD1	TRBV2	TRBJ2-5	-	TGTGCCAGCAGTGGTGACAGGGGCTGGGAGACCCAGTACTTC	CASSGDRGWETQYF
TRBD1	TRBV29-1	TRBJ2-1	-	TGCAGCGTTGCAGCCTCACAGGGGCCGGGGATCAATGAGCAGTTCTTC	CSVAASQGPGINEQFF
-	TRBV18	TRBJ1-3	-	TGTGCCAGCTCACCAGGGACAACAAATGCTGGAAACACCATATATTTT	CASSPGTTNAGNTIYF
-	TRBV28	TRBJ2-7	-	TGTGCCAGCAGTTTTTTCGGACACCACGAGCAGTACTTC	CASSFFGHHEQYF
TRBD1	TRBV10-1	TRBJ1-1	-	TGCGCCAGCAGGCCCGGGACAGGCGGGGGGGGCACTGAAGCTTTCTTT	CASRPGTGGGGTEAFF
-	TRBV10-3	TRBJ1-1	-	TGTGCCATCACCGGACAGCTGAACACTGAAGCTTTCTTT	CAITGQLNTEAFF
TRBD1	TRBV7-2	TRBJ2-7	-	TGTGCCAGCAGCTTCAACAGGGGTGCCTACGAGCAGTACTTC	CASSFNRGAYEQYF
-	TRBV10-3	TRBJ1-1	-	TGTGCCATCAGTTCATCGGGGACTGAAGCTTTCTTT	CAISSSGTEAFF
TRBD1	TRBV5-1	TRBJ1-1	-	TGCGCCAGCAGCTCGGGACAGTTAAACACTGAAGCTTTCTTT	CASSSGQLNTEAFF
-	TRBV7-6	TRBJ2-3	-	TGTGCCAGCAGCCCATTCATTTCGGGTGCGGACACAGATACGCAGTATTTT	CASSPFISGADTDTQYF
-	TRBV4-1	TRBJ1-4	-	TGCGCCAGCAGCCGGGTACCGGGAACTAATGAAAAACTGTTTTTT	CASSRVPGTNEKLFF
-	TRBV28	TRBJ2-5	-	TGTGCCAGCAGTGCGCTCCTAGGATCGACCCAGTACTTC	CASSALLGSTQYF
-	TRBV2	TRBJ1-3	-	TGTGCCAGCAGTGGGCCAGGTGGAAACACCATATATTTT	CASSGPGGNTIYF